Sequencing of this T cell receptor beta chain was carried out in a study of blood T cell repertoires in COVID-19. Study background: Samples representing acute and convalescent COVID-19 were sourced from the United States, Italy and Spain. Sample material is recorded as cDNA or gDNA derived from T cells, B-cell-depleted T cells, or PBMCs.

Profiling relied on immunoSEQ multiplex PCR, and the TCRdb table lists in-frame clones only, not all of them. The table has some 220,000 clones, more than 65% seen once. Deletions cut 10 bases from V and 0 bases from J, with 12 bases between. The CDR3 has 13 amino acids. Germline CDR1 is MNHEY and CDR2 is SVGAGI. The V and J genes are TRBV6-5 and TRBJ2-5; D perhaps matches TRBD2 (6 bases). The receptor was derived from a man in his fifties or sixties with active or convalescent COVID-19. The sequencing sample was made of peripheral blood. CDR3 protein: CATNAGNQETQYF. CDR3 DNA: TGTGCCACCAATGCGGGGAACCAAGAGACCCAGTACTTC.